This T cell receptor (beta chain) was observed in a study of preoperative IRX-2 immunotherapy in early breast cancer. This clone was counted a single time. CDR3 length: 13 residues. The germline V and J ends were trimmed by 6 bases and 5 bases, with 13 bases remaining between them. Germline CDR1 MNHEY, CDR2 SVGAGI. Treatment: preoperative locoregional IRX-2 cytokine immunotherapy. Preoperative locoregional IRX-2 cytokine immunotherapy was tested in the phase Ib source study. Some clones are missing from TCRdb's copy, which holds only in-frame ones; the method was immunoSEQ multiplex PCR. The sample records over 60,000 clones, roughly 94% being singletons.

The V gene is TRBV6-5, the J gene TRBJ1-1; TRBD1 might be the D (5 bases). The TCR was taken from a human donor with breast cancer. The sample was acquired from a patient treated with IRX-2 immunotherapy. CDR3 coding DNA: TGTGCCAGCAGCTTACGGGGGGGAACTGAAGCTTTCTTT. This codes for CASSLRGGTEAFF.